Listed here are 8 T cell receptor beta chains from one sample, sequenced in a study of blood T cell repertoires in COVID-19. Method: immunoSEQ multiplex PCR; TCRdb's copy keeps in-frame clones and lacks some. The repertoire has some 31,000 clones, over 75% of them found once; the top ten carry approximately 15%. The sequenced sample consisted of peripheral blood. The receptors here all came from a woman in her fifties or sixties with active COVID-19.

This clone has just one count. The chain employs TRBV5-6 and TRBJ1-6; D call uncertain. Germline lookup yields CDR1 SGHDT and CDR2 YYEEEE. CDR3 length equals 17 residues. Trimming pared 0 bases from V and 4 bases from J, leaving 14 bases between. The CDR3 coding sequence is TGTGCCAGCAGCTTGGGAGGCCCCTTCTCTTATAATTCACCCCTCCACTTT. Protein: CASSLGGPFSYNSPLHF.

The chain recombines TRBV2 with TRBJ1-1, with 10 bases matching TRBD1. The CDR3 is made up of 13 amino acids. Germline trimming cut 8 bases from V and 3 bases from J; bases unmatched to any gene: 3. In germline, CDR1 is SNHLY, CDR2 FYNNEI. The DNA of the CDR3 is TGTGCCAGCTTTGGACAGGGGGACACTGAAGCTTTCTTT. Residues: CASFGQGDTEAFF.

The CDR3 sequence is CASSETKTQYF. CDR3 sequence (DNA): TGTGCCAGCAGTGAAACAAAGACCCAGTACTTC. J is TRBJ2-5 and V is TRBV2, with D hard to call. The CDR3 has 11 amino acids. Germline-derived CDR1 and CDR2 are SNHLY and FYNNEI. V lost 2 bases to trimming and J lost 6 bases, with 4 bases between them.

The genes are TRBV7-9 and TRBJ2-3; 8 nucleotides agree with TRBD1. Germline lookup yields CDR1 SEHNR and CDR2 FQNEAQ (reference sequence). V lost 5 bases to trimming and J lost 4 bases; unmatched junction nucleotides: 14. This CDR3 is built from 17 residues. The CDR3 sequence: CASSRQGPIEASDTQYF. The DNA for the CDR3 is TGTGCCAGCAGCCGACAGGGGCCCATTGAAGCTTCAGATACGCAGTATTTT.

The rearrangement links TRBV18 to TRBJ2-1; a weak D match, TRBD2 (6 bases). The V end lost 3 bases, the J end lost 4 bases, and 13 bases lay between the germline ends. The CDR3 is 15 residues long. From germline, CDR1 is KGHSH and CDR2 LQKENI. CDR3 loop: CASSPQGGDYNEQFF. CDR3 in DNA: TGTGCCAGCTCACCTCAGGGCGGGGATTACAATGAGCAGTTCTTC.

The chain carries TRBV7-6 and TRBJ2-7; 9 nucleotides line up with TRBD1. The trim removed 3 bases at V and 2 bases at J, leaving 5 bases unmatched. The germline V gene has CDR1 SGHVS and CDR2 FNYEAQ. The CDR3 is 15 amino acids. The CDR3 loop is CASSFATGGTYEQYF. The CDR3, as DNA: TGTGCCAGCAGCTTTGCGACAGGGGGGACCTACGAGCAGTACTTC.

The genes are TRBV2 and TRBJ2-1; no firm D call. Trimming stripped 6 bases from V and 4 bases from J, with 16 bases between. Germline lookup yields CDR1 SNHLY and CDR2 FYNNEI. The CDR3 loop spans 15 amino acids. The CDR3 loop reads CASRGWAGKYNEQFF. The CDR3 DNA reads TGTGCCAGCAGAGGCTGGGCAGGCAAGTACAATGAGCAGTTCTTC.

The rearrangement uses TRBV7-9 and TRBJ1-5; the D is unclear. Germline loops: CDR1 SEHNR, CDR2 FQNEAQ (reference sequence). This CDR3 region has 13 residues. V gave up 3 bases and J gave up 0 bases, with 3 bases separating them. The CDR3 coding sequence is TGTGCCAGCAGCTTGGCTAGCAATCAGCCCCAGCATTTT. Translating gives CASSLASNQPQHF.